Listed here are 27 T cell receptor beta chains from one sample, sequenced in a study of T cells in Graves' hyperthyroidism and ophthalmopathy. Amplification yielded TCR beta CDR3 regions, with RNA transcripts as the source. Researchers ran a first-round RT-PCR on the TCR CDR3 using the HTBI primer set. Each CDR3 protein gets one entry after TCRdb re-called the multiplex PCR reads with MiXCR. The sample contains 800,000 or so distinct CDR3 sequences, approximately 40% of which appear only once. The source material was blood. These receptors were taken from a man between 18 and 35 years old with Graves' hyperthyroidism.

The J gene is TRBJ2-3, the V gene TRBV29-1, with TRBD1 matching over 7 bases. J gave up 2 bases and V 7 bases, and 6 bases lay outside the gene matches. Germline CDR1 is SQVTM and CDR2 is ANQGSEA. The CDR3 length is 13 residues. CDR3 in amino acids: CSARDSSTDTQYF. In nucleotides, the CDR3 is TGCAGCGCTCGGGACAGCTCCACAGATACGCAGTATTTT.

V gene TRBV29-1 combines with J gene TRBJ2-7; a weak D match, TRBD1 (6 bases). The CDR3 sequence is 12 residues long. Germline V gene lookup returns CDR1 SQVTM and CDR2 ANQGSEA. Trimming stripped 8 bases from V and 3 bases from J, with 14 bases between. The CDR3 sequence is CSSGEGGYEQYF. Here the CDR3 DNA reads TGCAGCTCCGGGGAAGGGGGCTACGAGCAGTACTTC.

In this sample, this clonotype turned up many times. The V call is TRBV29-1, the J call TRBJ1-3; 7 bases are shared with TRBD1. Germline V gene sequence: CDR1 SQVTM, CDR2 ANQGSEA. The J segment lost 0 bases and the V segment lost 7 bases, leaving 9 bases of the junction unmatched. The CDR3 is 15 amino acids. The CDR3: CSGRGAGGSGNTIYF. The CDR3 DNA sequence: TGCAGCGGTCGTGGGGCAGGGGGCTCTGGAAACACCATATATTTT.

CDR3 DNA sequence: TGTGCCAGCAGTTTACCGGAGTCACCCCTCCACTTT. The encoded protein is CASSLPESPLHF. The rearrangement uses TRBV2 and TRBJ1-6, with unresolved D. This CDR3 is 12 amino acids long. CDR1 is SNHLY and CDR2 is FYNNEI in the germline V gene. Trimming took 5 bases from V and 10 from J, leaving 9 bases between them.

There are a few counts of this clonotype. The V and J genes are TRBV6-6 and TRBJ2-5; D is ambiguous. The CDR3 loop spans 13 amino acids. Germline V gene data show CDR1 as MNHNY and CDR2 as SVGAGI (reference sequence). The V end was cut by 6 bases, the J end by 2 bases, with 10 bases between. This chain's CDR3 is CASRGPLQETQYF. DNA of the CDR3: TGTGCCAGCAGAGGACCTCTGCAAGAGACCCAGTACTTC.

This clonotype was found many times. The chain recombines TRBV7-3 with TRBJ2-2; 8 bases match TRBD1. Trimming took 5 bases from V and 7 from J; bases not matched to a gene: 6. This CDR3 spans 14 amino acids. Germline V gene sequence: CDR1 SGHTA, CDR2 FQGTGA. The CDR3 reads CASSPGQGYGELFF. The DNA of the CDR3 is TGTGCCAGCAGCCCCGGACAGGGCTACGGGGAGCTGTTTTTT.

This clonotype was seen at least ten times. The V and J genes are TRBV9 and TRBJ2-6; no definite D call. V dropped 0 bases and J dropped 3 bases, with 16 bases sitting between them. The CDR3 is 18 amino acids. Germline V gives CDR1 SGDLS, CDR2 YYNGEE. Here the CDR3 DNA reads TGTGCCAGCAGCGTAGGAGCAGGTGCACGCGATGGGGCCAACGTCCTGACTTTC. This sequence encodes CASSVGAGARDGANVLTF.

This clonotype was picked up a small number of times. The CDR3 loop is CASSIGVQNTEAFF. The CDR3 DNA follows: TGTGCCAGTAGTATCGGGGTTCAGAACACTGAAGCTTTCTTT. The V call is TRBV19, the J call TRBJ1-1; D remains ambiguous. Trimming removed 3 bases from V and 1 base from J, with 9 bases in between. Germline V gene lookup returns CDR1 LNHDA and CDR2 SQIVND (reference sequence). This CDR3 region has 14 residues.

The CDR3 DNA reads TGTGCCAGCAGTTCCTCAACAGGGTTGAACACTGAAGCTTTCTTT. This codes for CASSSSTGLNTEAFF. The chain carries TRBV27 and TRBJ1-1; tentative D call: TRBD1 (6 bases). The germline gives CDR1 MNHEY, CDR2 SMNVEV (reference sequence). This CDR3 contains 15 residues. V lost 4 bases and J 0 bases, leaving 12 bases between the germline ends.

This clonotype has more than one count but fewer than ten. The CDR3 region is CASTMDGLFQETQYF. CDR3 DNA: TGTGCCAGCACCATGGACGGGCTGTTTCAAGAGACCCAGTACTTC. This chain links TRBV6-5 with TRBJ2-5, with D hard to call. Germline CDR1 reads MNHEY; CDR2 reads SVGAGI. The V gene lost 7 bases and the J gene lost 2 bases, with 17 bases spanning the gap. The CDR3 totals 15 residues.

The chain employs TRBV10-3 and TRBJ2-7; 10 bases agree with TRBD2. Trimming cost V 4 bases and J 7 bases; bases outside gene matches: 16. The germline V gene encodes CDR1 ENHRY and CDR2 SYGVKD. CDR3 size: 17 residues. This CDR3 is CAISASGSAGGLGEQYF. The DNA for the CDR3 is TGTGCCATCAGTGCCAGTGGCTCAGCGGGAGGGTTGGGGGAGCAGTACTTC.

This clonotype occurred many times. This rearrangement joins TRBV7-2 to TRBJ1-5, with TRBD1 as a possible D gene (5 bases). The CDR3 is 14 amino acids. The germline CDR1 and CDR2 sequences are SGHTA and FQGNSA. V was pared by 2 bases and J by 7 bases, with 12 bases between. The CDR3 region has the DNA TGTGCCAGCAGCTTATCTCCAGGGCCCCAGCCCCAGCATTTT. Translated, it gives CASSLSPGPQPQHF. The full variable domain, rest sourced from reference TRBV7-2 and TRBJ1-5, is GAGVSQSPSNKVTEKGKDVELRCDPISGHTALYWYRQSLGQGLEFLIYFQGNSAPDKSGLPSDRFSAERTGGSVSTLTIQRTQQEDSAVYLCASSLSPGPQPQHFGDGTRLSIL.

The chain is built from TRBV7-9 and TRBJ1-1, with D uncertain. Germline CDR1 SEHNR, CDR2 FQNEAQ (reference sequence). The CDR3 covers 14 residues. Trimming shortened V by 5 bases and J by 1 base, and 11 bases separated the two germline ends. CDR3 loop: CASSPVLGNTEAFF. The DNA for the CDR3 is TGTGCCAGCAGCCCGGTCTTGGGGAACACTGAAGCTTTCTTT.

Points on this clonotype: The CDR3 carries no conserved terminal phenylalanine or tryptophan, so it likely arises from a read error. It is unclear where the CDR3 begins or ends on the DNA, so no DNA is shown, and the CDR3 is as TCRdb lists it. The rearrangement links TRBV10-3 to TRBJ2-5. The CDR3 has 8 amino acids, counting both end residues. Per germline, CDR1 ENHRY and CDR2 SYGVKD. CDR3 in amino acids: CAISEPDS.

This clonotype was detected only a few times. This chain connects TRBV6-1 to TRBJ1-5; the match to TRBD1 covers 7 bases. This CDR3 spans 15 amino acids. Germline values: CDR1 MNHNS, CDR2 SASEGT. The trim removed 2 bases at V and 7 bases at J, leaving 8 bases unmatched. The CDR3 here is CASSELGTVVQPQHF. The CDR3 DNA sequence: TGTGCCAGCAGTGAACTCGGGACAGTGGTACAGCCCCAGCATTTT.

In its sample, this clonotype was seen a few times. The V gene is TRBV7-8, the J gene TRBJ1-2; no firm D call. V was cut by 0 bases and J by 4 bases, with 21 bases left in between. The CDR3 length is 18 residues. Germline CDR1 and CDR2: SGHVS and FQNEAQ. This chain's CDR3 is CASSLARVQAPKGYGYTF. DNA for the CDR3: TGTGCCAGCAGCTTAGCGAGGGTCCAGGCGCCTAAGGGCTATGGCTACACCTTC. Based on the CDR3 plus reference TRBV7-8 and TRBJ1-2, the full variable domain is GAGVSQSPRYKVAKRGQDVALRCDPISGHVSLFWYQQALGQGPEFLTYFQNEAQLDKSGLPSDRFFAERPEGSVSTLKIQRTQQEDSAVYLCASSLARVQAPKGYGYTFGSGTRLTVV.

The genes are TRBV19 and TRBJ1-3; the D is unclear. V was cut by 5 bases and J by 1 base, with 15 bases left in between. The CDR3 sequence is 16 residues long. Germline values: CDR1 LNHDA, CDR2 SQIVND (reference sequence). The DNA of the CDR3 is TGTGCCAGTAGTGGCCGGACGGACGCTTCTGGAAACACCATATATTTT. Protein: CASSGRTDASGNTIYF. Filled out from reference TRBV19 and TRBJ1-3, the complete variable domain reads DGGITQSPKYLFRKEGQNVTLSCEQNLNHDAMYWYRQDPGQGLRLIYYSQIVNDFQKGDIAEGYSVSREKKESFPLTVTSAQKNPTAFYLCASSGRTDASGNTIYFGEGSWLTVV.

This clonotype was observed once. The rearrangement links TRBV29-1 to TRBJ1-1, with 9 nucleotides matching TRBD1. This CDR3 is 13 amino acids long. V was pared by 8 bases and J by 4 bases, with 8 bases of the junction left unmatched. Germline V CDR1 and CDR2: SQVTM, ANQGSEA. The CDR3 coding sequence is TGCAGCTTGCCGGGACAGGGTGGCACTGAAGCTTTCTTT. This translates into CSLPGQGGTEAFF.

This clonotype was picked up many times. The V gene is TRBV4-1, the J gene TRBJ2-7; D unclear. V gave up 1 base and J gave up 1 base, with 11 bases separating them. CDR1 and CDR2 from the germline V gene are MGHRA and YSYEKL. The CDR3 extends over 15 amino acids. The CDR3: CASSQVLSPSYEQYF. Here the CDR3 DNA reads TGCGCCAGCAGCCAAGTTCTCTCCCCTTCCTACGAGCAGTACTTC.

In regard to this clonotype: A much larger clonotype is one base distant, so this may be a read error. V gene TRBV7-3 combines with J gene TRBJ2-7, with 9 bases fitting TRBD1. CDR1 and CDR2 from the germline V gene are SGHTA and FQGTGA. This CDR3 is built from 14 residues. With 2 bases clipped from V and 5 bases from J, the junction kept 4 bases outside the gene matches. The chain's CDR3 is CASSLGGQGHEQYF. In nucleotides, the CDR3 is TGTGCCAGCAGCTTAGGGGGACAGGGCCACGAGCAGTACTTC.

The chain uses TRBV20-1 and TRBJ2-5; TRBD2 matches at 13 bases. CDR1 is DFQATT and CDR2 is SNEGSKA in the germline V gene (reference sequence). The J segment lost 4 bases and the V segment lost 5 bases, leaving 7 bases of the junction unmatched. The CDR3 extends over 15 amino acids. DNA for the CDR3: TGCAGTGCTGGAGGGACTAGCGGGATTCTAGAGACCCAGTACTTC. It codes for CSAGGTSGILETQYF.

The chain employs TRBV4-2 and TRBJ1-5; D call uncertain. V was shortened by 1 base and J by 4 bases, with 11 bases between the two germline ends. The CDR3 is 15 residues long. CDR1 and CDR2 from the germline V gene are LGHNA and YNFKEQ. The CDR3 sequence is CASSQVGSGNQPQHF. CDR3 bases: TGTGCCAGCAGCCAAGTCGGGAGCGGGAATCAGCCCCAGCATTTT.

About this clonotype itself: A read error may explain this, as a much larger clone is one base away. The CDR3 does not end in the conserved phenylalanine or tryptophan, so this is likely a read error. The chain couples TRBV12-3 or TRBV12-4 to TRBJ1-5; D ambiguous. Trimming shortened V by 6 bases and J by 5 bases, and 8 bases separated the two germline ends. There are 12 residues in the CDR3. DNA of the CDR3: TGTGCCAGCAGCCCCCAATATCAGCCCCAGCATCTT. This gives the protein CASSPQYQPQHL.

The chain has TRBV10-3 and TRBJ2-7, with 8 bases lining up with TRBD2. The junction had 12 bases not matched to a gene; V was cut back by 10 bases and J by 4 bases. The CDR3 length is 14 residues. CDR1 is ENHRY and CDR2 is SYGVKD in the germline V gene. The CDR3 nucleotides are TGTGCCAGCAGACGAGCGGGAGAGGGTTACGAGCAGTACTTC. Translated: CASRRAGEGYEQYF.

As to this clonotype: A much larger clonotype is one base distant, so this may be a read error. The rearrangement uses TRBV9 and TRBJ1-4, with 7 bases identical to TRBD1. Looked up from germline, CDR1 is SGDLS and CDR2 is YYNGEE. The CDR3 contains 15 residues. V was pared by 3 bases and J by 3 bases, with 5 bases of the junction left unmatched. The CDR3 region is CASSAATGPNEKLFF. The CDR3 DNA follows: TGTGCCAGCAGCGCCGCGACAGGGCCTAATGAAAAACTGTTTTTT.

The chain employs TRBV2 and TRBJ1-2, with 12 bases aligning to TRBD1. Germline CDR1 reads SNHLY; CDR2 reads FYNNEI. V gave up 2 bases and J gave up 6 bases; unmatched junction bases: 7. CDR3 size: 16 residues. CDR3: CASSEYGTGGRDGYTF. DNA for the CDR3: TGTGCCAGCAGTGAATATGGGACAGGGGGCCGGGATGGCTACACCTTC.

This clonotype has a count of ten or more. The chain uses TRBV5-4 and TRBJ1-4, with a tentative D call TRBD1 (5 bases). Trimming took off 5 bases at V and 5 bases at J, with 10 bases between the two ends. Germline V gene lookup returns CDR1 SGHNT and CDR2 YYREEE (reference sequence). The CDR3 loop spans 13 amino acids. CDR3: CASSDRGNEKLFF. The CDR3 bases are TGTGCCAGCAGTGACAGAGGGAATGAAAAACTGTTTTTT.